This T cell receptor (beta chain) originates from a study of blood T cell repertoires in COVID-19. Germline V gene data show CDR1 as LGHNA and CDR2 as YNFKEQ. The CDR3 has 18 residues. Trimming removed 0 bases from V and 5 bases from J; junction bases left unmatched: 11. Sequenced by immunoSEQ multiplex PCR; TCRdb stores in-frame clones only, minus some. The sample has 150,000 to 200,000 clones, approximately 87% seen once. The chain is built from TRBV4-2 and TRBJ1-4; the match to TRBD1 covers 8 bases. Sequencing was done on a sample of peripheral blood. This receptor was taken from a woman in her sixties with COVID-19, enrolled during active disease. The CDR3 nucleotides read TGTGCCAGCAGCCAAGACGGTCAGGGACAGGACTACAATGAAAAACTGTTTTTT. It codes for CASSQDGQGQDYNEKLFF.